Below, 23 T cell receptor beta chains from the same sample are listed, as sequenced in a study of T cells in Graves' hyperthyroidism and ophthalmopathy. RNA transcripts were the template for amplifying TCR beta CDR3 regions. The HTBI primer set was used in a first-round RT-PCR of the TCR CDR3. TCRdb itself ran the multiplex PCR reads through MiXCR, one entry per CDR3 protein. This table holds about 640,000 distinct CDR3 sequences, under 25% found once. Input material: blood. All receptors come from a man aged 30 to 45 with Graves' ophthalmopathy.

The sample holds a few counts of this clonotype. The chain carries TRBV3-1 and TRBJ2-2; unclear D gene. V was cut by 3 bases and J by 2 bases, with 10 bases left in between. CDR1 and CDR2 from the germline V gene are LGHDT and YNNKEL (reference sequence). The CDR3 length is 15 residues. As DNA, the CDR3 is TGTGCCAGCAGCCACGGCAGGACCAACACCGGGGAGCTGTTTTTT. Its translation is CASSHGRTNTGELFF. Based on the CDR3 plus reference TRBV3-1 and TRBJ2-2, the full variable domain is DTAVSQTPKYLVTQMGNDKSIKCEQNLGHDTMYWYKQDSKKFLKIMFSYNNKELIINETVPNRFSPKSPDKAHLNLHINSLELGDSAVYFCASSHGRTNTGELFFGEGSRLTVL.

This clonotype has more than one count but fewer than ten. The chain joins TRBV5-6 to TRBJ2-7; D is uncertain. Germline loops: CDR1 SGHDT, CDR2 YYEEEE. V shed 4 bases and J shed 3 bases, with 20 bases lying between them. This CDR3 contains 16 residues. CDR3 amino acids: CASSPRGIGDIYEQYF. CDR3 sequence (DNA): TGTGCCAGCAGCCCCCGTGGAATCGGTGATATCTACGAGCAGTACTTC.

This clonotype appeared a few times. V usage is TRBV6-1 and J usage is TRBJ2-5; D call uncertain. This CDR3 contains 12 residues. The germline V and J ends were trimmed by 6 bases and 5 bases, with 10 bases remaining between them. Germline V gene lookup returns CDR1 MNHNS and CDR2 SASEGT. CDR3 nucleotide sequence: TGTGCCAGCAGCCAATTTTCGGAGACCCAGTACTTC. This translates into CASSQFSETQYF.

This clonotype came up many times. The chain is built from TRBV30 and TRBJ1-2, with TRBD1 as a possible D gene (5 bases). The CDR3 sequence is 13 residues long. V shed 1 base and J shed 1 base, with 7 bases lying between them. Germline assignment: CDR1 GTSNPN and CDR2 SVGIG (reference sequence). CDR3 residues: CAWSGDRNYGYTF. The DNA for the CDR3 is TGTGCCTGGAGTGGGGACCGTAACTATGGCTACACCTTC. Combining the CDR3 with reference TRBV30 and TRBJ1-2 gives the whole variable domain SQTIHQWPATLVQPVGSPLSLECTVEGTSNPNLYWYRQAAGRGLQLLFYSVGIGQISSEVPQNLSASRPQDRQFILSSKKLLLSDSGFYLCAWSGDRNYGYTFGSGTRLTVV.

This clonotype was seen at least ten times. V and J are TRBV7-9 and TRBJ2-7, with D perhaps being TRBD1 or TRBD2 (5 bases each). The CDR3 has 15 residues. Trimming left V 4 bases short and J 2 bases short, with 15 bases between. Germline assignment: CDR1 SEHNR and CDR2 FQNEAQ (reference sequence). CDR3 nucleotides: TGTGCCAGCAGCTCGAAGGGACGCGGGCCCTACGAGCAGTACTTC. Encoded protein: CASSSKGRGPYEQYF.

The rearrangement links TRBV7-2 to TRBJ1-3; a possible D gene is TRBD1 (5 bases). The CDR3 extends over 11 amino acids. CDR1 is SGHTA and CDR2 is FQGNSA in the germline V gene. Trimming cost V 4 bases and J 9 bases, with 7 bases left between them. The CDR3 region is CASSSGSTIYF. DNA for the CDR3: TGTGCCAGCAGCTCAGGGTCCACCATATATTTT. Combining the CDR3 with reference TRBV7-2 and TRBJ1-3 gives the whole variable domain GAGVSQSPSNKVTEKGKDVELRCDPISGHTALYWYRQSLGQGLEFLIYFQGNSAPDKSGLPSDRFSAERTGGSVSTLTIQRTQQEDSAVYLCASSSGSTIYFGEGSWLTVV.

The J gene is TRBJ2-5, the V gene TRBV6-1; 11 bases map to TRBD2. Trimming removed 6 bases from V and 4 bases from J; junction bases left unmatched: 10. Germline loops: CDR1 MNHNS, CDR2 SASEGT. CDR3 length equals 16 residues. The CDR3 nucleotides are TGTGCCAGCAGACTTTTAGCGGGAGGGCCAGGAGAGACCCAGTACTTC. Its translation is CASRLLAGGPGETQYF.

This clonotype was observed a handful of times. The chain recombines TRBV5-1 with TRBJ2-7; 11 nucleotides align to TRBD1. The length of the CDR3 is 17 residues. Looked up from germline, CDR1 is SGHRS and CDR2 is YFSETQ. The V gene end was trimmed by 4 bases and the J gene end by 5 bases; junction bases not matched to a gene: 14. The CDR3 spells CASSQFGRTGGGDEQYF. The CDR3 DNA sequence: TGCGCCAGCAGCCAATTCGGTCGGACAGGGGGCGGCGACGAGCAGTACTTC.

To note about this clonotype: A much larger clone is a single base away; this may be a read error. This chain joins TRBV2 and TRBJ2-2, with TRBD2 matching over 13 bases. CDR1 is SNHLY, CDR2 FYNNEI, per germline. CDR3 size: 19 residues. In DNA, the CDR3 is TGTGCCAGCAGTGAAACGGGGCTACTAGCGGGAGGGCGCACCGAGGAGCTGTTTTTT. It specifies CASSETGLLAGGRTEELFF.

This clonotype came up many times. The chain joins TRBV12-3 or TRBV12-4 to TRBJ2-1; no definite D call. This CDR3 is 13 amino acids long. V lost 6 bases and J lost 2, with 8 bases in between. The CDR3: CASRPAAYNEQFF. CDR3 bases: TGTGCCAGCAGGCCCGCGGCCTACAATGAGCAGTTCTTC.

This clonotype showed up many times. The chain has TRBV20-1 and TRBJ2-1; 8 positions match TRBD2. The J segment lost 0 bases and the V segment lost 0 bases, leaving 4 bases of the junction unmatched. Germline loops: CDR1 DFQATT, CDR2 SNEGSKA (reference sequence). This CDR3 is 16 amino acids long. CDR3 nucleotides: TGCAGTGCTAGAGATCCTGGGACTAGCTCCTACAATGAGCAGTTCTTC. Protein: CSARDPGTSSYNEQFF.

This chain uses TRBV12-3 or TRBV12-4 with TRBJ1-1, with D possibly TRBD1 on 6 matching bases. The length of the CDR3 is 15 residues. Trimming cost V 2 bases and J 1 base, with 11 bases left between them. For the CDR3, the DNA is TGTGCCAGCAGTTTAATCATGGGACAGAACACTGAAGCTTTCTTT. Translating it yields CASSLIMGQNTEAFF.

The chain uses TRBV18 and TRBJ1-5; the D gene is possibly TRBD1 (6 bases). Trimming pared 6 bases from V and 6 bases from J, leaving 15 bases between. CDR3 size: 14 residues. Germline V gene sequence: CDR1 KGHSH, CDR2 LQKENI. The CDR3, as DNA: TGTGCCAGCTCCCAAGGGACAACCTTTCAGCCCCAGCATTTT. This sequence encodes CASSQGTTFQPQHF.

This clonotype was seen at least ten times. This rearrangement joins TRBV27 to TRBJ1-5, with a weak D call TRBD1 (6 bases). Trimming shortened V by 5 bases and J by 5 bases, and 19 bases separated the two germline ends. The germline CDR1 and CDR2 sequences are MNHEY and SMNVEV (reference sequence). This CDR3 spans 16 amino acids. CDR3: CASSAVGGGRDQPQHF. The CDR3 DNA is TGTGCCAGCAGTGCCGTAGGGGGGGGGAGGGATCAGCCCCAGCATTTT.

This clonotype was observed many times. The chain links TRBV5-1 to TRBJ2-1; 13 nucleotides match TRBD2. The CDR3 covers 17 residues. Germline V gene lookup returns CDR1 SGHRS and CDR2 YFSETQ. J gave up 9 bases and V 4 bases, and 13 bases lay outside the gene matches. For the CDR3, the DNA is TGCGCCAGCAGCGTAAAACTAGCGGGAGGGCCTCGAGGTGAGCAGTTCTTC. Translating it yields CASSVKLAGGPRGEQFF.

In this sample, this clonotype turned up many times. J is TRBJ1-1 and V is TRBV11-2; possibly TRBD1 for D (6 bases). Trimming took off 0 bases at V and 8 bases at J, with 16 bases between the two ends. This CDR3 spans 15 amino acids. Germline loops: CDR1 SGHAT, CDR2 FQNNGV. CDR3 amino acids: CASSLDNTGLREAFF. The CDR3 nucleotides are TGTGCCAGCAGCTTAGATAATACAGGGCTGAGAGAAGCTTTCTTT.

This clonotype was detected once. The chain joins TRBV7-6 to TRBJ2-5; D not certain. The J call is in doubt because the DNA end fits TRBJ2-1 better. The germline V gene encodes CDR1 SGHVS and CDR2 FNYEAQ. The CDR3 loop spans 11 amino acids. CDR3 sequence (DNA): TGTGCCAGCAGCTTTACCGAGACCCAGTTCTTC. It yields the protein CASSFTETQFF.

This clonotype was counted a few times. This sequence joins TRBV20-1 and TRBJ2-3, with 7 nucleotides matching TRBD2. The CDR3 has 16 residues. Germline V lookup: CDR1 DFQATT, CDR2 SNEGSKA (reference sequence). V dropped 2 bases and J dropped 2; count of bases not matched to a gene: 10. The CDR3 nucleotides are TGCAGTGCTAGAACTCAGCGGGGCTACTCCACAGATACGCAGTATTTT. Encoded protein: CSARTQRGYSTDTQYF.

The V call is TRBV29-1, the J call TRBJ1-1, with no clear D. V dropped 5 bases and J dropped 5 bases, with 12 bases sitting between them. The CDR3 sequence is 12 residues long. Germline CDR1 reads SQVTM; CDR2 reads ANQGSEA. Here the CDR3 DNA reads TGCAGCGTTTTGGGGAGAAGGACTGAAGCTTTCTTT. As protein: CSVLGRRTEAFF.

The chain combines TRBV6-1 with TRBJ1-5; TRBD1 might be the D (5 bases). CDR3 size: 14 residues. V dropped 11 bases and J dropped 3 bases, with 17 bases sitting between them. Germline CDR1 and CDR2: MNHNS and SASEGT. The CDR3 is CAVLRGPPNQPQHF. CDR3 in DNA: TGTGCCGTATTGAGGGGCCCACCCAATCAGCCCCAGCATTTT.

This clonotype was seen repeatedly, ten times or more. The chain employs TRBV18 and TRBJ2-1; TRBD1 is a possible D gene (5 bases). The CDR3 has 11 residues. Trimming cost V 4 bases and J 10 bases, with 8 bases left between them. Per germline, CDR1 KGHSH and CDR2 LQKENI. The CDR3 region has the DNA TGTGCCAGCTCACAGGGGCGCGAGCAGTTCTTC. It is translated as CASSQGREQFF.

This clonotype was observed at least ten times. This chain uses TRBV2 with TRBJ2-3, with no clear D. Trimming took off 4 bases at V and 1 base at J, with 6 bases between the two ends. Germline V gene data show CDR1 as SNHLY and CDR2 as FYNNEI. This CDR3 region has 13 residues. The CDR3 DNA follows: TGTGCCAGCAGTGGTTGGCGCACAGATACGCAGTATTTT. This translates into CASSGWRTDTQYF.

The chain links TRBV25-1 to TRBJ2-3; maybe TRBD2 (5 bases). CDR3 length equals 15 residues. Germline CDR1 is MGHDK and CDR2 is SYGVNS. V was clipped by 4 bases and J by 2 bases, with 13 bases between them. The CDR3 bases are TGTGCCAGCAGTGCCGGGAACCCATTCACAGATACGCAGTATTTT. Translation gives CASSAGNPFTDTQYF.